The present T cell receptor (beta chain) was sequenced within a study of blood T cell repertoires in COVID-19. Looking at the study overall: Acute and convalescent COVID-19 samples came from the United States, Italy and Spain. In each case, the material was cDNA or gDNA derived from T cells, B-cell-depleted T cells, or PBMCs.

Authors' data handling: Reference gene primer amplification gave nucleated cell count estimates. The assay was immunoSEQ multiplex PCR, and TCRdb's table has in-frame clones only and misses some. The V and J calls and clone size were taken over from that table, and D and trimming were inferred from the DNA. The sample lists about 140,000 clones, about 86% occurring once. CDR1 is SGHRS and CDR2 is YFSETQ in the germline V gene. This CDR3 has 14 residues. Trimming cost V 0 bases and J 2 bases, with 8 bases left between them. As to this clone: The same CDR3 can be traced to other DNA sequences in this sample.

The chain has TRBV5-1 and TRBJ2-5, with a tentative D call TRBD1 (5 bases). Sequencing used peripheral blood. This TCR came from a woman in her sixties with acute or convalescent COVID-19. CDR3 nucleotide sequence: TGCGCCAGCAGCTTGGGGACACTTCAAGAGACCCAGTACTTC. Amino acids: CASSLGTLQETQYF.